The clone carrying this TCR beta chain has at least ten counts. This entry is derived from a study of T cells in Graves' hyperthyroidism and ophthalmopathy. CDR3 length: 16 amino acids. V dropped 3 bases and J dropped 6; count of bases not matched to a gene: 9. The germline gives CDR1 SGHRS, CDR2 YFSETQ. Researchers took RNA transcripts and amplified the TCR beta CDR3 regions from them. TCR CDR3 regions were first amplified by RT-PCR with HTBI primers. TCRdb re-called the multiplex PCR reads with MiXCR, one entry per CDR3 protein. The table has fewer than 500,000 distinct CDR3 sequences, 14% seen once; the top ten hold roughly 21%.

V usage is TRBV5-1 and J usage is TRBJ2-3, with TRBD2 matching 11 bases. This TCR was sampled from a woman under 40 with Graves' ophthalmopathy. Sequencing input: blood. CDR3 residues: CASSSISGGASDTQYF. CDR3 nucleotides: TGCGCCAGCAGCTCAATTAGCGGGGGGGCGTCGGATACGCAGTATTTT.